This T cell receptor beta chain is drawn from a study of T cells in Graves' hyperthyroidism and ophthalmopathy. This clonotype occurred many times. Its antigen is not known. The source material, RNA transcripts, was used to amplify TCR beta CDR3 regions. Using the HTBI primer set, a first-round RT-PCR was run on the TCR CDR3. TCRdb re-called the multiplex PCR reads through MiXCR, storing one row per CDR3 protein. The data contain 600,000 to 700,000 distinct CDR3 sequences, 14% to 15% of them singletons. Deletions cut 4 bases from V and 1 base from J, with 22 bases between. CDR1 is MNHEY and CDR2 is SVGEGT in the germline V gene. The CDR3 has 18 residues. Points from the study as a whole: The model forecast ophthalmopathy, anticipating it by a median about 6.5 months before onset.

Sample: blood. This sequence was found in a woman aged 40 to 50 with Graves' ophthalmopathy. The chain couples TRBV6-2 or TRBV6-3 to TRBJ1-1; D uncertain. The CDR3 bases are TGTGCCAGCAGTTCTCGGGATTCAATTTCCACAACGAACACTGAAGCTTTCTTT. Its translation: CASSSRDSISTTNTEAFF.